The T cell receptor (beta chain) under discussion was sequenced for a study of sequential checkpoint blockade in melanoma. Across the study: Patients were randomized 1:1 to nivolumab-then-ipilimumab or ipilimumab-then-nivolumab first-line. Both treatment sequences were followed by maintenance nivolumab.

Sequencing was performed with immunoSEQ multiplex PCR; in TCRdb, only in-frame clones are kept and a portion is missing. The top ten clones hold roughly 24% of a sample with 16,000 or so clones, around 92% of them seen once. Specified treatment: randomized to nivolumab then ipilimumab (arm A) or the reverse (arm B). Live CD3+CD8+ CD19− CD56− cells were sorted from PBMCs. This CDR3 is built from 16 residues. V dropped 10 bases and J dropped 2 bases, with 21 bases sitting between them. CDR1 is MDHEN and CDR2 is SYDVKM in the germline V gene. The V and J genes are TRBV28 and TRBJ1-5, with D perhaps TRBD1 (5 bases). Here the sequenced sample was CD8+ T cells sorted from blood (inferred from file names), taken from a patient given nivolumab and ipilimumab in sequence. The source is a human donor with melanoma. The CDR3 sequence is CATQSAGRAGNQPQHF. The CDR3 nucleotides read TGTGCCACCCAGTCTGCAGGGAGGGCAGGCAATCAGCCCCAGCATTTT.